These 10 T cell receptor beta chains originate from one sample sequenced in a study of Ad26.COV2.S vaccination and SARS-CoV-2 variants. Method: immunoSEQ multiplex PCR; TCRdb's copy keeps in-frame clones and lacks some. The top ten clones hold more than 1.5% of a sample with some 340,000 clones, 86% of them seen once. Treatment of the sample: 15 to 20 received Ad26.COV2.S at low or high dose, single or two shots; a few received placebo; per-sample allocation not given. The study sampled participants on day 63 after the first vaccine or placebo injection. Sequences were derived from peripheral blood, sampled in a trial of Ad26.COV2.S vaccine versus placebo. The receptor source for this set is a person between 18 and 65 years old who received the Ad26.COV2.S COVID-19 vaccine or a placebo.

This sequence joins TRBV7-9 and TRBJ2-2; TRBD2 is a possible D gene (6 bases). This CDR3 spans 14 amino acids. The germline CDR1 and CDR2 sequences are SEHNR and FQNEAQ (reference sequence). The CDR3 bases are TGTGCGATCTTGGGACTGACGAACACCGGGGAGCTGTTTTTT. It encodes CAILGLTNTGELFF.

V gene TRBV2 combines with J gene TRBJ2-3, with 12 bases identical to TRBD2. CDR1 and CDR2 from the germline V gene are SNHLY and FYNNEI. V was clipped by 7 bases and J by 6 bases; unmatched bases: 8. This CDR3 is built from 15 residues. In nucleotides, the CDR3 is TGTGCCAGCAAAAAATCTAGCGGGGGGGCGGATACGCAGTATTTT. Encoded protein: CASKKSSGGADTQYF.

The J gene is TRBJ2-3, the V gene TRBV6-5, with 8 bases lining up with TRBD1. Germline CDR1 MNHEY, CDR2 SVGAGI. The trim removed 7 bases at V and 2 bases at J, leaving 2 bases unmatched. The CDR3 consists of 13 residues. The CDR3 DNA reads as TGTGCCAGCACCCAGGGGGCCACAGATACGCAGTATTTT. This translates into CASTQGATDTQYF.

This chain joins TRBV7-9 and TRBJ2-3; D might be TRBD1 (6 bases). V lost 2 bases and J 0 bases, leaving 9 bases between the germline ends. CDR1 and CDR2 (germline): SEHNR, FQNEAQ (reference sequence). CDR3 length: 15 residues. CDR3: CASSLNGQSTDTQYF. The DNA of the CDR3 is TGTGCCAGCAGCTTAAACGGACAGAGCACAGATACGCAGTATTTT. Full variable domain (outside the CDR3, taken from reference TRBV7-9 and TRBJ2-3): DTGVSQNPRHKITKRGQNVTFRCDPISEHNRLYWYRQTLGQGPEFLTYFQNEAQLEKSRLLSDRFSAERPKGSFSTLEIQRTEQGDSAMYLCASSLNGQSTDTQYFGPGTRLTVL.

The chain uses TRBV6-5 and TRBJ1-1; D is unresolved. The CDR3 contains 16 residues. Germline assignment: CDR1 MNHEY and CDR2 SVGAGI. V shed 0 bases and J shed 0 bases, with 11 bases lying between them. The CDR3 DNA follows: TGTGCCAGCAGTTACTCGAACAGAGTTCTGAACACTGAAGCTTTCTTT. Translation: CASSYSNRVLNTEAFF.

This rearrangement joins TRBV9 to TRBJ2-5, with 7 bases that match TRBD2. Germline trimming cut 2 bases from V and 5 bases from J; bases unmatched to any gene: 9. The CDR3 is 15 residues long. CDR1 SGDLS and CDR2 YYNGEE come from the germline V gene. Here the CDR3 reads CASSVAAGTGETQYF. CDR3 bases: TGTGCCAGCAGCGTGGCAGCGGGGACGGGGGAGACCCAGTACTTC.

This chain links TRBV2 with TRBJ2-3; 10 bases align to TRBD1. Per the germline V gene, CDR1 is SNHLY and CDR2 is FYNNEI. This CDR3 has 15 residues. Trimming took 6 bases from V and 2 from J; bases not matched to a gene: 5. CDR3 in DNA: TGTGCCAGCAGGGGACAGGGGACCCTCACAGATACGCAGTATTTT. It translates to CASRGQGTLTDTQYF.

The CDR3 reads CASSAYRDGSGNTIYF. The CDR3 region has the DNA TGTGCCAGCAGCGCTTACCGGGACGGCTCTGGAAACACCATATATTTT. This chain links TRBV7-2 with TRBJ1-3, with D possibly matching TRBD1 (5 bases). Germline V gene data show CDR1 as SGHTA and CDR2 as FQGNSA. Trimming pared 5 bases from V and 0 bases from J, leaving 14 bases between. The CDR3 loop spans 16 amino acids.

The J gene is TRBJ2-7, the V gene TRBV28, with 8 nucleotides matching TRBD1. Germline lookup yields CDR1 MDHEN and CDR2 SYDVKM. With V trimmed by 5 bases and J by 4 bases, 10 bases remained unmatched. The CDR3 runs to 15 residues. The CDR3 loop reads CASSPAETGEYEQYF. For the CDR3, the DNA is TGTGCCAGCAGTCCCGCCGAGACAGGGGAGTACGAGCAGTACTTC.

This chain joins TRBV5-1 and TRBJ1-1; 8 bases are a match to TRBD1. Germline trimming cut 4 bases from V and 5 bases from J; bases unmatched to any gene: 7. CDR3 length: 14 amino acids. Germline loops: CDR1 SGHRS, CDR2 YFSETQ. The CDR3 is CASSKPGGGTEAFF. The CDR3 DNA sequence: TGCGCCAGCAGCAAACCAGGGGGCGGAACTGAAGCTTTCTTT.